The rows below give T cell receptor beta chains drawn from one sample of a study of T cells expressing NK-cell markers. TCRdb processed the 5' RACE reads again and assigns one entry to each CDR3 protein, with no DNA. The sample yields over 200,000 distinct CDR3 sequences, of which the top ten take up about 0.4%. Sequenced sample: blood T cells: a sorted CD56 or NKG2C T cell subset, CD4+ or CD8+ T cells, or bulk PBMC T cells (not recorded which). These receptors all stem from a man between 18 and 35 years old in good health. The CDR3 runs from the conserved cysteine through the conserved F or W.

j_call,v_call,cdr3_aa
TRBJ2-3,TRBV6-5,CASMMGTDTQYF
TRBJ1-5,TRBV7-8,CASSLLSQSNQPQHF
TRBJ1-3,TRBV12-3/TRBV12-4,CASSYPGDPTGNTIYF
TRBJ1-2,TRBV18,CASSPTGVADYGYTF
TRBJ1-1,TRBV6-1,CASSLATGVDTEAFF
TRBJ1-2,TRBV20-1,CSARVRDRDYTF
TRBJ2-1,TRBV14,CASSQGVGRLGNEQFF
TRBJ2-2,TRBV4-3,CASSLIGGLAGAGELFF
TRBJ2-2,TRBV29-1,CSAPGQTNTGELFF
TRBJ1-2,TRBV6-1,CASSEQTPYGYTF
TRBJ2-4,TRBV5-5,CASSLAGGKNIQYF
TRBJ2-5,TRBV6-2/TRBV6-3,CASSRGPGTQYF